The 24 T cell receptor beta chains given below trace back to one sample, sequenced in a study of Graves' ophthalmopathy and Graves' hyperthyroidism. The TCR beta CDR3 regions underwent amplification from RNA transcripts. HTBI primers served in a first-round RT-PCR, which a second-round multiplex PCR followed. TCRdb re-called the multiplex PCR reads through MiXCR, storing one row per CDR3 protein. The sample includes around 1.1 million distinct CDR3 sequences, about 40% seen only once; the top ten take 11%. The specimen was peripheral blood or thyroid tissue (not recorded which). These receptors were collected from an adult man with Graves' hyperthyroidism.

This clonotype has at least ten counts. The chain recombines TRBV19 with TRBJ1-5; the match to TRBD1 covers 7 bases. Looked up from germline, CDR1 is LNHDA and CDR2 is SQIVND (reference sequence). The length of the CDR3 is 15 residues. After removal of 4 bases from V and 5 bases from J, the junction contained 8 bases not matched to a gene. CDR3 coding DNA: TGTGCCAGTAGTACCGGACAGGCGGTTTATCAGCCCCAGCATTTT. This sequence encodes CASSTGQAVYQPQHF.

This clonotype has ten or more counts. DNA for the CDR3: TGTGCCAGCAGCCCGACGGGGCGTACTGAAGCTTTCTTT. It encodes CASSPTGRTEAFF. This chain links TRBV12-3 or TRBV12-4 with TRBJ1-1; a weak D match, TRBD1 (5 bases). Trimming cost V 6 bases and J 5 bases, with 13 bases left between them. The CDR3 is 13 residues long.

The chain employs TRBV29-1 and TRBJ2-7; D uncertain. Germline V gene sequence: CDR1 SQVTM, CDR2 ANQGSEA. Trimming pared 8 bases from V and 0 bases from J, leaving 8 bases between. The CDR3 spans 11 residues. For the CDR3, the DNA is TGCAGCTCGACCCCCTCCTACGAGCAGTACTTC. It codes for CSSTPSYEQYF.

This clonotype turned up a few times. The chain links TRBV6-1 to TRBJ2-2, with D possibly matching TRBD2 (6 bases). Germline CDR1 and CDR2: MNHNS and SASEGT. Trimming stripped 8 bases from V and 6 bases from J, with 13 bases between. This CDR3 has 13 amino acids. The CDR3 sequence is CASRLVRSGELFF. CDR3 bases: TGTGCCAGCCGACTAGTTCGGTCCGGGGAGCTGTTTTTT.

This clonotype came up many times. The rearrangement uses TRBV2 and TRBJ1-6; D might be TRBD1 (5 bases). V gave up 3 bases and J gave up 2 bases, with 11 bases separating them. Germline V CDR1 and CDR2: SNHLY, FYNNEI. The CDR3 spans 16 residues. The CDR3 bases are TGTGCCAGCAGTGACGGGGGAGCCACCTATAATTCACCCCTCCACTTT. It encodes CASSDGGATYNSPLHF.

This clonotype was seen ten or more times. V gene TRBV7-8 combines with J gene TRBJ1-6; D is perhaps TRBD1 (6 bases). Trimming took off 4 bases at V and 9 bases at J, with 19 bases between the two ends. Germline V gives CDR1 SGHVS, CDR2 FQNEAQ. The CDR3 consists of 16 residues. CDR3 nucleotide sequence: TGTGCCAGCAGCTCAGGGGACGGGGGGTTAAGTTCACCCCTCCACTTT. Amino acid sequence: CASSSGDGGLSSPLHF.

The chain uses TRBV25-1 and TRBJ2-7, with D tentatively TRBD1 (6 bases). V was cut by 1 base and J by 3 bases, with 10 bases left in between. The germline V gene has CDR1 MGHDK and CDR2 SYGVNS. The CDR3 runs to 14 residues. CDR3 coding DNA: TGTGCCAGCAGTGAATTCCAGGGGATCTACGAGCAGTACTTC. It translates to CASSEFQGIYEQYF.

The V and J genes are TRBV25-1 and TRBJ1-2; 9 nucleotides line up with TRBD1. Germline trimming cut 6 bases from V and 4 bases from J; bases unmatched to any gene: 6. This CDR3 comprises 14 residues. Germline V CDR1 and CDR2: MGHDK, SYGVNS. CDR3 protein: CASRGQGSAYGYTF. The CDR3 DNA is TGTGCCAGCAGGGGACAGGGAAGCGCCTATGGCTACACCTTC.

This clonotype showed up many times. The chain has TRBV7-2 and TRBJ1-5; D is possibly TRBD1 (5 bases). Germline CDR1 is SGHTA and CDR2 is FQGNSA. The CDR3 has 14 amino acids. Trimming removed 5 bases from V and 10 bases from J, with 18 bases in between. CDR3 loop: CASSLNSGGAPQHF. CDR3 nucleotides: TGTGCCAGCAGCCTTAATTCCGGAGGGGCCCCCCAGCATTTT.

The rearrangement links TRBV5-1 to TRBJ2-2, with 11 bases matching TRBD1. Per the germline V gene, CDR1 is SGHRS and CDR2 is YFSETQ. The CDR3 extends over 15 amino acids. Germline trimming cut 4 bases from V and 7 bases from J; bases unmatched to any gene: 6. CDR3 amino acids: CASSRGQGAIGELFF. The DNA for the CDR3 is TGCGCCAGCAGCAGAGGACAGGGGGCGATCGGGGAGCTGTTTTTT.

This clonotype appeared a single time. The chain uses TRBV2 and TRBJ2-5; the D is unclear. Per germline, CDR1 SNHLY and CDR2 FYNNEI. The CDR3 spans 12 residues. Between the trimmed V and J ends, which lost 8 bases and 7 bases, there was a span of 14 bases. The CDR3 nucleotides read TGTGCCAGCTCACCGGACGTAGGGACCCAGTACTTC. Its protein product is CASSPDVGTQYF.

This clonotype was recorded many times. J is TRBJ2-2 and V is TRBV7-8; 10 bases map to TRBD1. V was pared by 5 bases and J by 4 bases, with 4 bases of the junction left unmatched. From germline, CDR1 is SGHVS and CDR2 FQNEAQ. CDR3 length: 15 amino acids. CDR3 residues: CASSRQGASTGELFF. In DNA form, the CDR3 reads TGTGCCAGCAGCCGACAGGGGGCGAGCACCGGGGAGCTGTTTTTT.

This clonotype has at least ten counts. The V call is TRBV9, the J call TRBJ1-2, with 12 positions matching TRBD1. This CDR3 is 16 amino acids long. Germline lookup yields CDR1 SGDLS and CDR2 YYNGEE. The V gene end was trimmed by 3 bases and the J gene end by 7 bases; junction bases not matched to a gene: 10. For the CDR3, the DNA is TGTGCCAGCAGCGCTCCCAGGGACAGGGGGCGTAGTGGCTACACCTTC. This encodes CASSAPRDRGRSGYTF. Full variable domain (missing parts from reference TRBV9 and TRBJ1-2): DSGVTQTPKHLITATGQRVTLRCSPRSGDLSVYWYQQSLDQGLQFLIQYYNGEERAKGNILERFSAQQFPDLHSELNLSSLELGDSALYFCASSAPRDRGRSGYTFGSGTRLTVV.

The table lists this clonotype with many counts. This CDR3 is CAIRTSGDTDTQYF. CDR3 coding DNA: TGTGCCATCAGGACTAGCGGGGACACAGATACGCAGTATTTT. The rearrangement links TRBV10-3 to TRBJ2-3, with 11 bases aligning to TRBD2. Germline trimming cut 6 bases from V and 2 bases from J; bases unmatched to any gene: 1. Germline CDR1 reads ENHRY; CDR2 reads SYGVKD. The CDR3 has 14 residues.

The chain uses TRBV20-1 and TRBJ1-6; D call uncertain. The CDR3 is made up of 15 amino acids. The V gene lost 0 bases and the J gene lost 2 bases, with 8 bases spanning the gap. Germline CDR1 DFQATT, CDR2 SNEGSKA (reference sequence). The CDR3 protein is CSARDMVTYNSPLHF. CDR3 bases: TGCAGTGCTAGAGATATGGTAACCTATAATTCACCCCTCCACTTT.

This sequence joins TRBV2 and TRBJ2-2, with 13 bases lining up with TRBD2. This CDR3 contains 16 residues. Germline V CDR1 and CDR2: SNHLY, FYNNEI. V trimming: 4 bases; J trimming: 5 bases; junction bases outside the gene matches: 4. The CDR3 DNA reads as TGTGCCAGCAGTGGGACTAGCGGGAGCTTAACCGGGGAGCTGTTTTTT. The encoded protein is CASSGTSGSLTGELFF. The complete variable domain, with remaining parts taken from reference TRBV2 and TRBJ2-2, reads EPEVTQTPSHQVTQMGQEVILRCVPISNHLYFYWYRQILGQKVEFLVSFYNNEISEKSEIFDDQFSVERPDGSNFTLKIRSTKLEDSAMYFCASSGTSGSLTGELFFGEGSRLTVL.

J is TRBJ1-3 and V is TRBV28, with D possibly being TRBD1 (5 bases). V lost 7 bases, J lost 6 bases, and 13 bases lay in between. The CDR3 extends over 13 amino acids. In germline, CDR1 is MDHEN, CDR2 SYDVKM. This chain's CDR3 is CASNSRGSNTIYF. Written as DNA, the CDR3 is TGTGCCAGCAACTCGAGGGGATCAAACACCATATATTTT.

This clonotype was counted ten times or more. The CDR3 loop reads CSAKSSGPVSPLHF. CDR3 sequence (DNA): TGCAGTGCTAAATCGTCGGGCCCGGTGTCACCCCTCCACTTT. J is TRBJ1-6 and V is TRBV20-1, with D unclear. V was pared by 4 bases and J by 10 bases, with 17 bases between. Germline CDR1 is DFQATT and CDR2 is SNEGSKA (reference sequence). The CDR3 has 14 amino acids.

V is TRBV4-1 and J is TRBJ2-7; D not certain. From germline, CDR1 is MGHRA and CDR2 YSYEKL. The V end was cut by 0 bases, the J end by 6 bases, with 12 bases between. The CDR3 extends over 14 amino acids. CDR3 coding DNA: TGCGCCAGCAGCCAAGAGTTCCGGGTTTCCGAGCAGTACTTC. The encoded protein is CASSQEFRVSEQYF.

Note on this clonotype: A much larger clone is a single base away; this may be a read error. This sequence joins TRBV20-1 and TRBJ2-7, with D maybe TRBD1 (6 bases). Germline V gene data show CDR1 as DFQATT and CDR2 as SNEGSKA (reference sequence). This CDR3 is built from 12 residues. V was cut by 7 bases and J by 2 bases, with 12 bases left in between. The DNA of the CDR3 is TGCAGTGGTAGCAACAGGGCCTACGAGCAGTACTTC. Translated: CSGSNRAYEQYF.

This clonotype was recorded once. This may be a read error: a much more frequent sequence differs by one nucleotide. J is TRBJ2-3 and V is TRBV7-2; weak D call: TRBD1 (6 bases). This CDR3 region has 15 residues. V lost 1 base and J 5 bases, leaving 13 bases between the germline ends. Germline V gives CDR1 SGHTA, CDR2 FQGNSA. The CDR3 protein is CASSLVCKGGDTQYF. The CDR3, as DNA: TGTGCCAGCAGCTTAGTTTGCAAAGGGGGAGATACGCAGTATTTT.

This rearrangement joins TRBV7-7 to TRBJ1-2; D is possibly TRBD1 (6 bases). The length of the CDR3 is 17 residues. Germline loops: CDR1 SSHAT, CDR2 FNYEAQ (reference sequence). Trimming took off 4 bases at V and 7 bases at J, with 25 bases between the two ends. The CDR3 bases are TGTGCCAGCAGCTCAACAGCCGGGACAAGGAGCGGTTCTGGCTACACCTTC. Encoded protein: CASSSTAGTRSGSGYTF.

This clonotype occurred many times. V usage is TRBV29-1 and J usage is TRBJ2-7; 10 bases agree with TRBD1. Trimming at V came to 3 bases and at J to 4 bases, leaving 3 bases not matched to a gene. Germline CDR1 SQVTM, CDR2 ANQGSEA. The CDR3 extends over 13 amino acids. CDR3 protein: CSVDGTGAYEQYF. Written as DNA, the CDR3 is TGCAGCGTTGATGGGACAGGGGCGTACGAGCAGTACTTC.

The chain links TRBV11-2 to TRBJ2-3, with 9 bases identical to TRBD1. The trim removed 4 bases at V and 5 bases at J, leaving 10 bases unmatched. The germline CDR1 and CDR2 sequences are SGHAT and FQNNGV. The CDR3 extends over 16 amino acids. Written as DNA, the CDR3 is TGTGCCAGCAGCTCGGGGGGACAGGGAGGAATAGATACGCAGTATTTT. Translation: CASSSGGQGGIDTQYF.